This T cell receptor (beta chain) emerged from a study of T cells in Graves' hyperthyroidism and ophthalmopathy. The CDR3 length is 15 residues. Germline lookup yields CDR1 DFQATT and CDR2 SNEGSKA (reference sequence). V gave up 5 bases and J gave up 6 bases; unmatched junction bases: 12. This clonotype appeared many times. Amplification targeted TCR beta CDR3 regions from RNA transcripts. The HTBI primer set was used in a first-round RT-PCR of the TCR CDR3. TCRdb analysed the multiplex PCR reads with MiXCR anew, one entry per CDR3 protein. The data contain more than 500,000 distinct CDR3 sequences, 16% of them seen just once; the ten biggest clones take up about 29%.

V and J are TRBV20-1 and TRBJ2-1, with 8 bases aligning to TRBD2. The clonotype comes from a woman under 40 with Graves' ophthalmopathy. Sequenced sample: blood. The CDR3 loop is CSAPPRAGGPNEQFF. The CDR3 DNA is TGCAGTGCTCCCCCCAGGGCGGGAGGCCCCAATGAGCAGTTCTTC.